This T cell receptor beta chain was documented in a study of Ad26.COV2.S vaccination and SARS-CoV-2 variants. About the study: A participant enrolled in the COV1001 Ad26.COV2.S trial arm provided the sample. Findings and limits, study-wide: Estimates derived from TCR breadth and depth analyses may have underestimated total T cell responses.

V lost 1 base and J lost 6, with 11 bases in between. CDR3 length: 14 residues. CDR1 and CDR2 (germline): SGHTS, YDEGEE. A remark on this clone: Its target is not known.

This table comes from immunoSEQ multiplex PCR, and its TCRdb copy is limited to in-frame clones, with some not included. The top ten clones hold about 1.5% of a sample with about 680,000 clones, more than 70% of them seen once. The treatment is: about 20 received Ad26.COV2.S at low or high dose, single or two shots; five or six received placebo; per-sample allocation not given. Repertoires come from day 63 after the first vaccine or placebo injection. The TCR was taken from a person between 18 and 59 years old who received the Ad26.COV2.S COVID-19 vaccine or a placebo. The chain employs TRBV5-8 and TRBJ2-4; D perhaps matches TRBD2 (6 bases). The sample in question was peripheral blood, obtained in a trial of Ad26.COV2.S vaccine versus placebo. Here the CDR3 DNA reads TGTGCCAGCAGCTTGTGGCGGGAAGGAAACATTCAGTACTTC. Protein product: CASSLWREGNIQYF.